This T cell receptor (beta chain) was profiled in a study of spatial heterogeneity in lung cancer. Study results and caveats: Among blood samples, ubiquitous expanded tumor TCRs appeared more at resection than at follow-up.

Unique molecular identifiers, one per molecule, were present on every TCR cDNA molecule. TCRdb recomputed calls from the 5' RACE reads with MiXCR, one row per CDR3 protein. The sample holds some 45,000 distinct CDR3 sequences, about 12% seen once. Documented time point: sample taken at primary tumor resection. Whole RNA obtained from tumor, nontumor lung or frozen PBMC underwent sequencing without sorting. The donor group consisted of around 70 patients who had untreated, early-stage non-small cell lung cancer. This clonotype appeared many times. Its antigen remains unknown. The CDR3 has 14 residues. From germline, CDR1 is SQVTM and CDR2 ANQGSEA. Trimming took off 1 base at V and 6 bases at J, with 13 bases between the two ends.

The chain links TRBV29-1 to TRBJ2-1; D not certain. The material sequenced was PBMCs, taken at surgery. The source of this sequence is a female donor with early-stage non-small cell lung cancer. The CDR3 DNA is TGCAGCGTTGAAGTGGCAGAGAGATTCAATGAGCAGTTCTTC. Translating gives CSVEVAERFNEQFF.